Sequencing of this T cell receptor (beta chain) was carried out in a study of radiation and T cells in renal cell carcinoma. The time point was: baseline pretreatment blood. Treatment in this sample: 15 Gy SBRT to primary tumor, nephrectomy 4 weeks later. The tumor was a clear cell renal cell carcinoma. Study-wide findings and caveats: From baseline, blood top tumor clonotypes peaked at 2 weeks post-radiation.

V was pared by 2 bases and J by 3 bases, with 10 bases between. The CDR3 consists of 14 residues. CDR1 and CDR2 from the germline V gene are SGHVS and FNYEAQ. Clones were sequenced by immunoSEQ multiplex PCR, and TCRdb holds only the in-frame ones, with some missing. The table lists about 130,000 clones, 88% of them singletons. This clone occurred once. What it binds is unknown. The J gene is TRBJ1-1, the V gene TRBV7-6; D gene ambiguous. The TCR originated in a woman between 50 and 59 years old with renal cell carcinoma. This material consisted of blood, taken from a patient whose treatment included radiotherapy and nephrectomy. CDR3 protein: CASSLPGGDTEAFF. CDR3 DNA sequence: TGTGCCAGCAGCTTACCTGGAGGTGACACTGAAGCTTTCTTT.